The present T cell receptor (beta chain) was sequenced within a study of blood T cell repertoires in COVID-19. Study information: Sample material is recorded as cDNA or gDNA derived from T cells, B-cell-depleted T cells, or PBMCs.

Per the original data handling: Counts of nucleated cells, estimated from reference gene primer amplification, were obtained. TCRdb keeps only in-frame clones here, not all; method: immunoSEQ multiplex PCR. V, J and clone size were drawn from that table, and D and trimming were deduced from the DNA. The top ten hold 13% to 15% of the sample, which has about 180,000 clones, 84% seen once. The CDR3 loop spans 15 amino acids. Trimming removed 0 bases from V and 0 bases from J, with 6 bases in between. Germline V lookup: CDR1 GTSNPN, CDR2 SVGIG (reference sequence). The age range of participants was about 18 to 95 years, with residence in 20 to 25 US areas. Donors in Cohort 3 who had recovered were those with two negative PCRs, healthcare professional clearance, or resolution of their symptoms.

The sequenced sample consisted of PBMCs or T cells enriched from blood (not recorded which). The gene calls are TRBV30 and TRBJ1-6; no clear D. This TCR was sampled from a man aged 45-65 years who had recovered from COVID-19. CDR3 in amino acids: CAWSVSGSYNSPLHF. CDR3 DNA sequence: TGTGCCTGGAGTGTCTCAGGCTCCTATAATTCACCCCTCCACTTT.